The 22 T cell receptor beta chains listed next were all sequenced from one sample in a study of regulatory T cells in long-lasting Graves disease. The time point: persistent/refractory GD, antithyroid drugs over 5 years with positive TRAb. Preparation of the TCR library used RNA extracted from PBMCs. Investigators prepared the TCR beta libraries by applying iRepertoire HTBI primers and Arm-PCR of CDR3 regions. One entry per CDR3 protein, called by TCRdb with MiXCR from the multiplex PCR reads. This sample has fewer than 450,000 distinct CDR3 sequences, with around 24% found just once. The sequencing used peripheral blood mononuclear cells (PBMCs), collected when the disease was refractory, from a patient treated with antithyroid drugs. Receptors were obtained from a female donor with Graves disease.

The rearrangement links TRBV18 to TRBJ1-4, with D possibly TRBD1 on 6 matching bases. The V gene lost 2 bases and the J gene lost 0 bases, with 7 bases spanning the gap. Germline CDR1 is KGHSH and CDR2 is LQKENI. This CDR3 contains 15 residues. Here the CDR3 reads CASSPWTATNEKLFF. For the CDR3, the DNA is TGTGCCAGCTCACCATGGACAGCAACTAATGAAAAACTGTTTTTT. The entire variable domain, with the rest obtained from reference TRBV18 and TRBJ1-4, is as follows: NAGVMQNPRHLVRRRGQEARLRCSPMKGHSHVYWYRQLPEEGLKFMVYLQKENIIDESGMPKERFSAEFPKEGPSILRIQQVVRGDSAAYFCASSPWTATNEKLFFGSGTQLSVL.

The chain couples TRBV19 to TRBJ1-2; D is ambiguous. The V gene lost 4 bases and the J gene lost 6 bases, with 24 bases spanning the gap. This CDR3 spans 17 amino acids. Per the germline V gene, CDR1 is LNHDA and CDR2 is SQIVND (reference sequence). For the CDR3, the DNA is TGTGCCAGTAGTACTAGAGGACCGTCCTCGGCTAGCAATGGCTACACCTTC. Its translation is CASSTRGPSSASNGYTF.

This clonotype was observed at least ten times. The chain combines TRBV15 with TRBJ1-2; D call uncertain. V lost 5 bases and J 8 bases, leaving 18 bases between the germline ends. CDR1 is LNHNV and CDR2 is YYDKDF in the germline V gene (reference sequence). The CDR3 extends over 14 amino acids. As DNA, the CDR3 is TGTGCCACCAGCCAATCCAAAGCGGGTGGCGGCTACACCTTC. It codes for CATSQSKAGGGYTF.

The rearrangement joins TRBV20-1 to TRBJ1-2; D is perhaps TRBD1 (6 bases). The CDR3 extends over 13 amino acids. Germline V gene data show CDR1 as DFQATT and CDR2 as SNEGSKA (reference sequence). The V and J ends lost 6 bases and 2 bases respectively, with 13 bases between them. CDR3 residues: CSAPGTSNYGYTF. The DNA for the CDR3 is TGCAGTGCACCCGGGACATCAAACTATGGCTACACCTTC.

This clonotype was counted a few times. V gene TRBV6-1 combines with J gene TRBJ1-5; possibly TRBD1 for D (5 bases). There are 15 residues in the CDR3. Trimming removed 6 bases from V and 4 bases from J, with 16 bases in between. The germline V gene has CDR1 MNHNS and CDR2 SASEGT. The CDR3 sequence is CASRGLGVENQPQHF. CDR3 in DNA: TGTGCCAGCAGGGGCTTGGGGGTAGAAAATCAGCCCCAGCATTTT.

There are many counts of this clonotype. A read error may account for a junction end that differs from germline. This chain links TRBV28 with TRBJ2-7, with a tentative D call TRBD2 (6 bases). This CDR3 has 15 amino acids. The germline CDR1 and CDR2 sequences are MDHEN and SYDVKM. This CDR3 is CASNLRIAATSEQYF. CDR3 nucleotides: TGTGCCAGCAATTTAAGAATTGCAGCGACTAGCGAGCAGTACTTC.

The chain is built from TRBV12-3 or TRBV12-4 and TRBJ2-3, with D unclear. V gave up 2 bases and J gave up 7 bases, with 13 bases separating them. The CDR3 runs 14 residues. CDR3 sequence reads: CASSLSKASHTQYF. CDR3 nucleotide sequence: TGTGCCAGCAGTTTATCAAAAGCGTCACATACGCAGTATTTT.

In its sample, this clonotype was seen many times. The rearrangement uses TRBV2 and TRBJ2-7, with TRBD1 matching 7 bases. The length of the CDR3 is 14 residues. Germline CDR1 is SNHLY and CDR2 is FYNNEI. After removal of 7 bases from V and 3 bases from J, the junction contained 9 bases not matched to a gene. Here the CDR3 reads CASKDRDSNYEQYF. Written as DNA, the CDR3 is TGTGCCAGCAAGGACCGGGACAGTAACTACGAGCAGTACTTC. The full variable domain, its missing parts supplied by reference TRBV2 and TRBJ2-7, is EPEVTQTPSHQVTQMGQEVILRCVPISNHLYFYWYRQILGQKVEFLVSFYNNEISEKSEIFDDQFSVERPDGSNFTLKIRSTKLEDSAMYFCASKDRDSNYEQYFGPGTRLTVT.

J is TRBJ1-5 and V is TRBV6-1, with 12 bases that match TRBD1. Trimming cost V 7 bases and J 6 bases; bases outside gene matches: 7. Per the germline V gene, CDR1 is MNHNS and CDR2 is SASEGT. This CDR3 region has 15 residues. CDR3 residues: CASTPGQGASQPQHF. The CDR3 nucleotides read TGTGCCAGCACCCCGGGACAGGGGGCTTCTCAGCCCCAGCATTTT.

This clonotype was recorded a few times. The V gene is TRBV7-2, the J gene TRBJ1-2, with a weak D call TRBD1 (6 bases). The CDR3 length is 15 residues. Per the germline V gene, CDR1 is SGHTA and CDR2 is FQGNSA. The V gene lost 2 bases and the J gene lost 8 bases, with 18 bases spanning the gap. The CDR3 loop reads CASSLSFRGAGGYTF. CDR3 DNA sequence: TGTGCCAGCAGCTTAAGTTTTCGGGGGGCCGGGGGCTACACCTTC.

This clonotype was detected a few times. The chain is built from TRBV7-2 and TRBJ1-1; D uncertain. This CDR3 has 15 amino acids. In germline, CDR1 is SGHTA, CDR2 FQGNSA. Trimming took off 4 bases at V and 1 base at J, with 13 bases between the two ends. CDR3 coding DNA: TGTGCCAGCAGCTCCCAGTCCGGAGGGAACACTGAAGCTTTCTTT. This codes for CASSSQSGGNTEAFF.

The chain has TRBV20-1 and TRBJ1-1; a weak D match, TRBD1 (6 bases). Germline CDR1 is DFQATT and CDR2 is SNEGSKA (reference sequence). V lost 3 bases, J lost 5 bases, and 13 bases lay in between. This CDR3 contains 13 residues. This CDR3 is CSARGGAETEAFF. DNA for the CDR3: TGCAGTGCTAGGGGGGGCGCGGAGACTGAAGCTTTCTTT.

This clonotype was seen a handful of times. The CDR3 spells CASTTSGKQETQYF. The CDR3, as DNA: TGTGCCAGCACCACTAGCGGGAAACAAGAGACCCAGTACTTC. This sequence joins TRBV3-1 and TRBJ2-5; 10 bases are a match to TRBD2. J lost 2 bases, V lost 7 bases, and 4 bases had no gene match. Germline V gene sequence: CDR1 LGHDT, CDR2 YNNKEL (reference sequence). The CDR3 spans 14 residues.

CDR3: CASRGSSNQPQHF. CDR3 in DNA: TGTGCCAGCAGGGGTAGCAGCAATCAGCCCCAGCATTTT. The chain has TRBV25-1 and TRBJ1-5, with D uncertain. The CDR3 sequence is 13 residues long. Germline V gene data show CDR1 as MGHDK and CDR2 as SYGVNS. V lost 6 bases to trimming and J lost 1 base, with 7 bases between them.

This clonotype has a count of ten or more. The V gene is TRBV13, the J gene TRBJ2-7; D call uncertain. Trimming left V 6 bases short and J 6 bases short, with 15 bases between. Germline loops: CDR1 PRHDT, CDR2 FYEKMQ (reference sequence). This CDR3 contains 13 residues. CDR3 in DNA: TGTGCCAGCAGTTCCACGCCCCGTTCCGAGCAGTACTTC. Protein product: CASSSTPRSEQYF.

This clonotype has ten or more counts. CDR3 amino acids: CASSVGAGLQPQHF. The CDR3 region has the DNA TGTGCCAGCAGTGTGGGGGCAGGGTTACAGCCCCAGCATTTT. J is TRBJ1-5 and V is TRBV2, with D perhaps matching TRBD1 (6 bases). This CDR3 comprises 14 residues. Looked up from germline, CDR1 is SNHLY and CDR2 is FYNNEI. Trimming took 4 bases from V and 7 from J, leaving 14 bases between them.

In this sample, this clonotype turned up many times. The genes are TRBV5-1 and TRBJ1-4; D call uncertain. The CDR3 loop spans 14 amino acids. The germline CDR1 and CDR2 sequences are SGHRS and YFSETQ. Between the trimmed V and J ends, which lost 4 bases and 0 bases, there was a span of 7 bases. CDR3 region: CASSATTTNEKLFF. The CDR3 DNA reads as TGCGCCAGCAGCGCGACAACAACTAATGAAAAACTGTTTTTT.

This clonotype was seen at least ten times. The chain links TRBV7-2 to TRBJ1-2; TRBD1 agrees at 9 bases. Trimming removed 5 bases from V and 5 bases from J; junction bases left unmatched: 9. The CDR3 contains 15 residues. Germline CDR1 reads SGHTA; CDR2 reads FQGNSA. As DNA, the CDR3 is TGTGCCAGCAGCGCACTGACCGGGACAGGGTATGGCTACACCTTC. It is translated as CASSALTGTGYGYTF. Drawing the rest from reference TRBV7-2 and TRBJ1-2, the complete variable domain is GAGVSQSPSNKVTEKGKDVELRCDPISGHTALYWYRQSLGQGLEFLIYFQGNSAPDKSGLPSDRFSAERTGGSVSTLTIQRTQQEDSAVYLCASSALTGTGYGYTFGSGTRLTVV.

This clonotype was counted a few times. The rearrangement links TRBV20-1 to TRBJ2-7; D may correspond to TRBD1 or TRBD2 (6 bases each). V lost 2 bases and J lost 0, with 11 bases in between. Germline V gene data show CDR1 as DFQATT and CDR2 as SNEGSKA (reference sequence). The CDR3 is 14 amino acids. The CDR3 DNA sequence: TGCAGTGCTAGAAGGGGGGAGTTCTCCTACGAGCAGTACTTC. This translates into CSARRGEFSYEQYF.

The chain uses TRBV20-1 and TRBJ2-1; 10 bases match TRBD2. Losses at the gene ends were 3 bases for V and 10 bases for J; bases not matched to a gene: 15. CDR1 and CDR2 (germline): DFQATT, SNEGSKA (reference sequence). This CDR3 is 16 amino acids long. DNA for the CDR3: TGCAGTGCTAGTCCCCATCTAGCTAGCGGGAGTGGGGAGCAGTTCTTC. Translating it yields CSASPHLASGSGEQFF.

The chain uses TRBV19 and TRBJ1-4, with D hard to call. V lost 5 bases and J 0 bases, leaving 10 bases between the germline ends. Germline lookup yields CDR1 LNHDA and CDR2 SQIVND (reference sequence). There are 15 residues in the CDR3. CDR3 protein: CASSPFVTTNEKLFF. The CDR3 DNA follows: TGTGCCAGTAGTCCCTTCGTCACAACTAATGAAAAACTGTTTTTT.

At least ten counts were recorded for this clonotype. CDR3: CASSPIGRSYEQYF. For the CDR3, the DNA is TGTGCCAGCAGTCCGATCGGACGCTCCTACGAGCAGTACTTC. This chain uses TRBV27 with TRBJ2-7, with no clear D. The CDR3 runs to 14 residues. The V end lost 5 bases, the J end lost 0 bases, and 11 bases lay between the germline ends. CDR1 is MNHEY, CDR2 SMNVEV, per germline (reference sequence).